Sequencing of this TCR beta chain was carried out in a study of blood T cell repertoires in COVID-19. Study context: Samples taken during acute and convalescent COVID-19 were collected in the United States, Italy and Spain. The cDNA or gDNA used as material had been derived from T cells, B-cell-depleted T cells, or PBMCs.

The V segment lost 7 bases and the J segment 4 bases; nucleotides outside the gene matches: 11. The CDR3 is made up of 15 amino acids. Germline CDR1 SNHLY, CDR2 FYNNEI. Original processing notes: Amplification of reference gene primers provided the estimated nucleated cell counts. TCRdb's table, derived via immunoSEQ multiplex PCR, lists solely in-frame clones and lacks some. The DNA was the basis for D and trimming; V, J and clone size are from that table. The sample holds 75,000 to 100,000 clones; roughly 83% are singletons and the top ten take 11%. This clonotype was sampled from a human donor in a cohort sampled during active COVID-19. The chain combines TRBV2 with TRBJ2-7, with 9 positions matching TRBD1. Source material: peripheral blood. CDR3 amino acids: CASTLDRGDEYEQYF. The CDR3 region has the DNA TGTGCCAGCACCTTGGACAGGGGCGACGAATACGAGCAGTACTTC.